A selection of T cell receptor beta chains follows, all from one sample in a study of T cells in Graves' hyperthyroidism and ophthalmopathy. TCRdb reanalysed the multiplex PCR reads using MiXCR and keeps one entry per CDR3 protein. The sample lists about 560,000 distinct CDR3 sequences; over 15% were seen once. The sample comprised blood. Every receptor here comes from a woman aged 18-30 years with Graves' hyperthyroidism. Each CDR3 is given with its conserved first and last residue. D genes are given only for firm matches. Some rows have no size entry. The others give once, few or many, or a class for an expanded clone.

D	J	V	size	CDR3	DNA
NA	TRBJ1-1	TRBV6-1	few	CASRAQGKTEAFF	TGTGCCAGCAGGGCACAGGGTAAGACTGAAGCTTTCTTT
TRBD1	TRBJ2-3	TRBV24-1	many	CATSDPLRDRYTDTQYF	TGTGCCACCAGTGATCCCCTCCGGGACAGATACACAGATACGCAGTATTTT
NA	TRBJ2-3	TRBV15	many	CATSRGDGRPLGDTQYF	TGTGCCACCAGCAGAGGGGACGGGCGTCCCCTGGGAGATACGCAGTATTTT
TRBD1	TRBJ2-6	TRBV2	NA	CASLDRASGANVLTF	TGTGCCAGCCTGGACAGGGCTTCTGGGGCCAACGTCCTGACTTTC
NA	TRBJ1-1	TRBV12-5	NA	CASGLVLVGQGTEAFF	TGTGCTAGTGGTTTGGTCCTCGTGGGGCAGGGGACTGAAGCTTTCTTT
NA	TRBJ2-7	TRBV19	many	CASRPQGAYEQYF	TGTGCCAGTAGGCCACAGGGTGCGTACGAGCAGTACTTC
NA	TRBJ2-7	TRBV28	many	CASSLFHEQYF	TGTGCCAGCAGTTTATTCCACGAGCAGTACTTC
TRBD1	TRBJ1-5	TRBV2	many	CASSGTGGRQPQHF	TGTGCCAGCAGTGGGACAGGGGGCAGGCAGCCCCAGCATTTT
NA	TRBJ1-5	TRBV14	few	CASSEGINQPQHF	TGTGCCAGCAGCGAAGGAATCAATCAGCCCCAGCATTTT
TRBD1	TRBJ2-3	TRBV12-3/TRBV12-4	few	CASNPTGGPGTQYF	TGTGCCAGCAATCCCACAGGGGGCCCAGGTACGCAGTATTTT
TRBD2	TRBJ2-7	TRBV12-3/TRBV12-4	many	CASTTRSREAYEQYF	TGTGCCAGCACCACCAGGTCGCGGGAGGCCTACGAGCAGTACTTC
NA	TRBJ2-5	TRBV10-3	few	CAISESASPQETQYF	TGTGCCATCAGTGAGTCCGCTAGCCCCCAAGAGACCCAGTACTTC
NA	TRBJ2-3	TRBV12-3/TRBV12-4	many	CASRIKADTQYF	TGTGCCAGCAGAATTAAAGCAGATACGCAGTATTTT
NA	TRBJ2-7	TRBV19	NA	CAISIVPQGGLNEQYF	TGTGCCATTAGTATAGTTCCCCAGGGGGGTTTGAACGAGCAGTACTTC
NA	TRBJ2-2	TRBV5-1	NA	CASSSSGVGTGELFF	TGCGCCAGCAGCTCCTCAGGGGTGGGCACCGGGGAGCTGTTTTTT
TRBD1	TRBJ2-6	TRBV11-2	NA	CASSSRKPGQGLGANVLTF	TGTGCCAGCAGCTCAAGGAAACCGGGACAGGGACTTGGGGCCAACGTCCTGACTTTC
TRBD1	TRBJ2-7	TRBV7-2	many	CASSRRTGLGYEQYF	TGTGCCAGCAGCCGGCGGACAGGCTTGGGCTACGAGCAGTACTTC
NA	TRBJ1-4	TRBV29-1	NA	CSVRQNEKLFF	TGCAGCGTACGACAGAATGAAAAACTGTTTTTT
TRBD2	TRBJ2-7	TRBV10-1	many	CASSDLASGRIHEQYF	TGCGCCAGCAGTGACTTAGCTAGCGGGAGGATCCACGAGCAGTACTTC
NA	TRBJ2-5	TRBV14	few	CASSQAVETQYF	TGTGCCAGCAGCCAAGCTGTAGAGACCCAGTACTTC
NA	TRBJ1-4	TRBV7-2	NA	CASSPRWAETLEKLFF	TGTGCCAGCAGCCCCCGATGGGCGGAAACCCTTGAAAAACTGTTTTTT
TRBD2	TRBJ2-2	TRBV7-9	many	CASSEPGGNTGELFF	TGTGCCAGCAGTGAACCGGGAGGGAACACCGGGGAGCTGTTTTTT
TRBD1	TRBJ2-3	TRBV5-8	many	CASNEGLQGANTDTQYF	TGTGCCAGCAACGAGGGGTTACAGGGGGCTAACACAGATACGCAGTATTTT
NA	TRBJ2-3	TRBV29-1	many	CSAEGTVSTDTQYF	TGCAGCGCCGAAGGGACGGTTAGCACAGATACGCAGTATTTT
NA	TRBJ2-3	TRBV4-3	NA	CASSLNPGHGVTDTQYF	TGCGCCAGCAGCCTCAACCCGGGACACGGGGTTACAGATACGCAGTATTTT
NA	TRBJ2-2	TRBV29-1	few	CSAPGPPGGGELFF	TGCAGCGCTCCGGGTCCCCCAGGTGGCGGGGAGCTGTTTTTT
TRBD1	TRBJ1-1	TRBV18	few	CASSPSGQLNTEAFF	TGTGCCAGCTCACCCTCGGGACAGTTGAACACTGAAGCTTTCTTT
TRBD1	TRBJ2-7	TRBV6-1	many	CASRSGTGTYEQYF	TGTGCCAGCAGATCCGGGACAGGGACTTACGAGCAGTACTTC
TRBD1	TRBJ2-7	TRBV5-1	NA	CASSPSRWDRIYEQYF	TGCGCCAGCAGCCCCTCTCGTTGGGACAGAATTTACGAGCAGTACTTC
NA	TRBJ2-7	TRBV28	many	CASSLGTLSSYEQYF	TGTGCCAGCAGTTTAGGGACGTTAAGCTCCTACGAGCAGTACTTC
NA	TRBJ1-2	TRBV7-2	few	CASSMLWVSNYGYTF	TGTGCCAGTAGTATGCTTTGGGTCAGTAACTATGGCTACACCTTC
NA	TRBJ1-1	TRBV19	many	CASSTVENTEAFF	TGTGCCAGTAGTACTGTAGAGAACACTGAAGCTTTCTTT
NA	TRBJ2-2	TRBV24-1	NA	CATSDSGATEELFF	TGTGCCACCAGTGACTCGGGAGCTACCGAGGAGCTGTTTTTT
NA	TRBJ1-3	TRBV5-1	many	CASSLSSQGLSSGNTIYF	TGCGCCAGCAGCTTGTCTTCACAGGGTCTCTCCTCTGGAAACACCATATATTTT
TRBD2	TRBJ2-7	TRBV28	few	CASSLTGGRAYEQYF	TGTGCCAGCAGTTTAACTGGCGGGAGAGCCTACGAGCAGTACTTC
TRBD1	TRBJ1-1	TRBV5-1	NA	CASSVEDRGMNTEAFF	TGCGCCAGCAGCGTAGAGGACAGGGGGATGAACACTGAAGCTTTCTTT
NA	TRBJ1-4	TRBV2	NA	CASSLQYEKLFF	TGTGCCAGCAGCCTACAATATGAAAAACTGTTTTTT
TRBD2	TRBJ2-5	TRBV6-2/TRBV6-3	many	CASSQTSGGGETQYF	TGTGCCAGCAGTCAGACTAGCGGGGGTGGAGAGACCCAGTACTTC
NA	TRBJ1-5	TRBV6-1	many	CASRKGGRAGNQPQHF	TGTGCCAGCAGAAAAGGAGGCAGGGCGGGCAATCAGCCCCAGCATTTT
NA	TRBJ1-2	TRBV14	many	CASSEVVGGSNYGYTF	TGTGCCAGCAGCGAAGTCGTGGGGGGATCTAACTATGGCTACACCTTC